This TCR beta chain originates from a study of cytomegalovirus exposure and HLA in healthy donors. Study-wide results and limits: A few chains linked to CMV were shown in vitro to be specific for CMV antigens. Across all donors, roughly uniform sequencing depth was an assumption of the presence/absence analyses. Per a later analysis, 18,000 or so TCR beta sequences showed association with HLA alleles at 0.05 false discovery rate. TCR beta chains numbering more than 150 were designated cytomegalovirus-associated.

PCR used 60 Vbeta primers and 13 Jbeta primers. Assay: immunoSEQ multiplex PCR; the TCRdb copy retains only in-frame clones and omits some. This sample has about 96,000 clones, with approximately 79% found just once. This clone was observed a single time. Antigen: not known. The clonotype originates from a man aged 30 to 39 in good health and CMV-seronegative. The sample consisted of PBMCs.

The CDR3 sequence is CASWTSGGGHPSTDTQYF. In DNA form, the CDR3 reads TGCGCCAGCTGGACTAGCGGGGGGGGACATCCTAGCACAGATACGCAGTATTTT. The gene calls are TRBV10-2 and TRBJ2-3; 15 bases line up with TRBD2. The CDR3 covers 18 residues. V lost 8 bases and J lost 0; bases outside the gene matches: 9. Germline lookup yields CDR1 WSHSY and CDR2 SAAADI.